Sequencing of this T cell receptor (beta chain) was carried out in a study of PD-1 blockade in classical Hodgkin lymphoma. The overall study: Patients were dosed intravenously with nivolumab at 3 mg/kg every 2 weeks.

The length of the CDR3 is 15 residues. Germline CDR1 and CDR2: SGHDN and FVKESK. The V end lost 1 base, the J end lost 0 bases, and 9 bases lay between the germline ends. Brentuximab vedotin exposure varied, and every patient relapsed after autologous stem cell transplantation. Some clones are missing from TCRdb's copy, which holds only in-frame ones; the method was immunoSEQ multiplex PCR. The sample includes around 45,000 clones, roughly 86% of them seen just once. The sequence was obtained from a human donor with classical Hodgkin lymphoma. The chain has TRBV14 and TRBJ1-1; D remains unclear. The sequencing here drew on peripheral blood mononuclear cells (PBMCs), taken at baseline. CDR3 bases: TGTGCCAGCAGCCAAGGAGGAGCCTTGAACACTGAAGCTTTCTTT. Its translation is CASSQGGALNTEAFF.